The T cell receptor (beta chain) described here comes from a study of blood T cell repertoires in COVID-19. As for the study in general: COVID-19 samples from acute and convalescent phases originated in the United States, Italy and Spain.

In germline, CDR1 is SNHLY, CDR2 FYNNEI. V lost 6 bases to trimming and J lost 4 bases, with 16 bases between them. This CDR3 has 15 residues. Methods used by the authors: Reference gene primer amplification yielded estimated nucleated cell counts. Produced via immunoSEQ multiplex PCR; TCRdb's table is partial and in-frame only. V and J calls plus clone size are reproduced from that table; the DNA served to infer D and trimming. The sample consists of a few hundred thousand clones, 90% of them appearing once. The source is a man between 18 and 29 years old who had recovered from COVID-19. Sequencing was performed on PBMCs or T cells enriched from blood (not recorded which). The gene calls are TRBV2 and TRBJ1-3, with a possible D match to TRBD1 (6 bases). CDR3 coding DNA: TGTGCCAGCAGCCGCCAGGGGACGAGAGGAAACACCATATATTTT. It codes for CASSRQGTRGNTIYF.